What follows are 29 T cell receptor beta chains derived from one specimen sequenced in a study of T-cell memory formation after mild COVID-19. One entry per CDR3 protein, called by TCRdb with MiXCR from the 5' RACE reads. The sample consists of hundreds of thousands of distinct CDR3 sequences, 15% to 20% of them appearing once. Material for sequencing was PBMCs or a T cell subset sorted from them (not recorded which). The receptors were sampled from an adult woman who had mild COVID-19 (a few samples of this study predate the infection). Cell type and time point are not known.

This clonotype was detected only a few times. The chain recombines TRBV9 with TRBJ2-3; D is unresolved. With 0 bases removed from V and 3 bases from J, the gap between germline ends came to 14 bases. The CDR3 consists of 16 residues. Germline V gene data show CDR1 as SGDLS and CDR2 as YYNGEE. The CDR3 region is CASSVVGTTATDTQYF. The CDR3 coding sequence is TGTGCCAGCAGCGTAGTGGGCACCACAGCTACAGATACGCAGTATTTT. The whole variable domain, filled in from reference TRBV9 and TRBJ2-3, reads DSGVTQTPKHLITATGQRVTLRCSPRSGDLSVYWYQQSLDQGLQFLIQYYNGEERAKGNILERFSAQQFPDLHSELNLSSLELGDSALYFCASSVVGTTATDTQYFGPGTRLTVL.

The V gene is TRBV12-3 or TRBV12-4, the J gene TRBJ2-7, with 10 nucleotides matching TRBD1. The CDR3 has 15 amino acids. V lost 5 bases and J lost 0; bases outside the gene matches: 4. The CDR3 spells CASSQRTGGSYEQYF. The CDR3 nucleotides are TGTGCCAGCAGTCAGAGGACAGGGGGCTCCTACGAGCAGTACTTC.

The chain carries TRBV12-5 and TRBJ2-7; unclear D gene. The CDR3 has 11 residues. Trimming pared 7 bases from V and 6 bases from J, leaving 10 bases between. Germline values: CDR1 LGHNT, CDR2 FRNRAP. DNA of the CDR3: TGTGCTAGTGCCAGACAACTCGAGCAGTACTTC. This sequence encodes CASARQLEQYF.

The chain carries TRBV29-1 and TRBJ2-1, with TRBD2 as a possible D gene (5 bases). Trimming took off 8 bases at V and 8 bases at J, with 25 bases between the two ends. The CDR3 contains 15 residues. Germline CDR1 SQVTM, CDR2 ANQGSEA. CDR3 loop: CSTEGGFRGGDEQFF. The CDR3 DNA reads TGCAGCACTGAAGGAGGTTTCCGCGGTGGGGATGAGCAGTTCTTC.

V is TRBV20-1 and J is TRBJ2-7, with TRBD2 matching 8 bases. Germline values: CDR1 DFQATT, CDR2 SNEGSKA (reference sequence). The junction had 8 bases not matched to a gene; V was cut back by 5 bases and J by 2 bases. The CDR3 covers 14 residues. The CDR3 loop is CSAAGLAGTYEQYF. The CDR3 coding sequence is TGCAGTGCTGCAGGGTTAGCGGGAACCTACGAGCAGTACTTC.

The V and J genes are TRBV9 and TRBJ2-2; the match to TRBD1 covers 9 bases. The V gene's germline CDR1 is SGDLS and CDR2 YYNGEE. The CDR3 extends over 17 amino acids. J lost 2 bases, V lost 2 bases, and 7 bases had no gene match. CDR3 coding DNA: TGTGCCAGCAGCGTGGCGGGACAGGGCGCTAACACCGGGGAGCTGTTTTTT. Translation: CASSVAGQGANTGELFF.

V usage is TRBV7-3 and J usage is TRBJ1-1, with TRBD1 as a possible D gene (6 bases). V lost 5 bases to trimming and J lost 4 bases, with 17 bases between them. Germline CDR1 and CDR2: SGHTA and FQGTGA. This CDR3 comprises 15 residues. DNA for the CDR3: TGTGCCAGCAGCAAACAGGGTGGCGGGGGCACTGAAGCTTTCTTT. This gives the protein CASSKQGGGGTEAFF.

This clonotype was recorded a few times. V usage is TRBV5-6 and J usage is TRBJ2-3; unclear D gene. The CDR3 is 16 amino acids. V gave up 5 bases and J gave up 0 bases, with 16 bases separating them. Germline-derived CDR1 and CDR2 are SGHDT and YYEEEE. CDR3 coding DNA: TGTGCCAGCAGAACTGCCCGCAGCCTAAGCACAGATACGCAGTATTTT. Its translation is CASRTARSLSTDTQYF. The complete variable domain, with remaining parts taken from reference TRBV5-6 and TRBJ2-3, reads DAGVTQSPTHLIKTRGQQVTLRCSPKSGHDTVSWYQQALGQGPQFIFQYYEEEERQRGNFPDRFSGHQFPNYSSELNVNALLLGDSALYLCASRTARSLSTDTQYFGPGTRLTVL.

The table lists this clonotype with a few counts. The chain carries TRBV29-1 and TRBJ2-7; D is uncertain. The V and J ends lost 5 bases and 2 bases respectively, with 4 bases between them. Germline loops: CDR1 SQVTM, CDR2 ANQGSEA. The CDR3 totals 10 residues. CDR3 region: CSVFAYEQYF. CDR3 DNA: TGCAGCGTTTTCGCCTACGAGCAGTACTTC.

The V call is TRBV30, the J call TRBJ2-2, with 9 bases matching TRBD1. The CDR3 is made up of 14 amino acids. J was trimmed by 5 bases and V by 5 bases; bases with no gene match: 6. Looked up from germline, CDR1 is GTSNPN and CDR2 is SVGIG (reference sequence). Written as DNA, the CDR3 is TGTGCCTGGGGGACAGGGCCCCGGACCGGGGAGCTGTTTTTT. The encoded protein is CAWGTGPRTGELFF.

In its sample, this clonotype was seen once. The chain joins TRBV19 to TRBJ2-7, with 12 bases lining up with TRBD2. This CDR3 spans 16 amino acids. The trim removed 0 bases at V and 4 bases at J, leaving 4 bases unmatched. The germline CDR1 and CDR2 sequences are LNHDA and SQIVND (reference sequence). DNA of the CDR3: TGTGCCAGTAGTATAGACTCTAGCGGGAGGGCGTACGAGCAGTACTTC. Amino acid sequence: CASSIDSSGRAYEQYF. Looking up the rest from reference TRBV19 and TRBJ2-7 gives the full variable domain: DGGITQSPKYLFRKEGQNVTLSCEQNLNHDAMYWYRQDPGQGLRLIYYSQIVNDFQKGDIAEGYSVSREKKESFPLTVTSAQKNPTAFYLCASSIDSSGRAYEQYFGPGTRLTVT.

The V call is TRBV24-1, the J call TRBJ2-1; a possible D gene is TRBD1 (6 bases). Germline V gives CDR1 KGHDR, CDR2 SFDVKD. This CDR3 is 16 amino acids long. V was shortened by 6 bases and J by 4 bases, with 18 bases between the two germline ends. The CDR3 DNA sequence: TGTGCCACCAGTACAGGACCGAGACAGGAGTACAATGAGCAGTTCTTC. It codes for CATSTGPRQEYNEQFF.

V gene TRBV19 combines with J gene TRBJ2-1; 10 bases agree with TRBD2. The CDR3 length is 16 residues. Germline lookup yields CDR1 LNHDA and CDR2 SQIVND (reference sequence). V shed 5 bases, J shed 7 bases, and the junction held 11 bases outside the gene matches. The chain's CDR3 is CASSPVVASGGNEQFF. Here the CDR3 DNA reads TGTGCCAGTAGTCCCGTGGTTGCTAGCGGGGGTAATGAGCAGTTCTTC.

This clonotype has a count of ten or more. The chain is built from TRBV7-9 and TRBJ2-1; 8 nucleotides align to TRBD2. The CDR3 contains 14 residues. The V and J ends lost 5 bases and 6 bases, in that order; junction bases with no gene match: 6. Looked up from germline, CDR1 is SEHNR and CDR2 is FQNEAQ (reference sequence). The CDR3: CASSQGTSGNEQFF. For the CDR3, the DNA is TGTGCCAGCAGCCAGGGGACTAGTGGCAATGAGCAGTTCTTC.

The genes are TRBV20-1 and TRBJ1-2; no clear D gene. The CDR3 is 14 residues long. Germline CDR1 is DFQATT and CDR2 is SNEGSKA (reference sequence). Trimming pared 3 bases from V and 8 bases from J, leaving 19 bases between. This CDR3 reads CSASAWPDPGGYTF. The CDR3 bases are TGCAGTGCTAGTGCCTGGCCTGACCCGGGGGGCTACACCTTC.

This chain's CDR3 is CASSLLTRQGPAGELFF. DNA for the CDR3: TGTGCCAGCAGCTTGCTCACTCGACAGGGCCCAGCCGGGGAGCTGTTTTTT. The chain carries TRBV5-5 and TRBJ2-2; 7 nucleotides line up with TRBD1. With V trimmed by 1 base and J by 6 bases, 12 bases remained unmatched. Germline-derived CDR1 and CDR2 are SGHKS and YYEKEE (reference sequence). The CDR3 is made up of 17 amino acids.

The sample holds a few counts of this clonotype. This chain joins TRBV30 and TRBJ2-7, with 8 bases matching TRBD1. After removal of 3 bases from V and 0 bases from J, the junction contained 7 bases not matched to a gene. Per germline, CDR1 GTSNPN and CDR2 SVGIG (reference sequence). This CDR3 contains 15 residues. Written as DNA, the CDR3 is TGTGCCTGGAGCCATGGACAGGGAAGCTCCTACGAGCAGTACTTC. Translated, it gives CAWSHGQGSSYEQYF.

Many counts were recorded for this clonotype. V is TRBV5-1 and J is TRBJ2-3, with 8 bases fitting TRBD2. V lost 2 bases, J lost 6 bases, and 8 bases stayed unmatched. Germline CDR1 reads SGHRS; CDR2 reads YFSETQ. This CDR3 contains 15 residues. The CDR3 here is CASSFVRGGSDTQYF. CDR3 nucleotides: TGCGCCAGCAGCTTCGTCCGCGGGGGGAGCGATACGCAGTATTTT.

The sample holds a few counts of this clonotype. The CDR3 spells CASSRRGGGQSYEQYF. The CDR3 DNA follows: TGTGCCAGCAGCAGAAGGGGAGGGGGCCAATCCTACGAGCAGTACTTC. The rearrangement links TRBV7-2 to TRBJ2-7; tentatively, D is TRBD1 or TRBD2 (7 bases each). Per the germline V gene, CDR1 is SGHTA and CDR2 is FQGNSA. V dropped 5 bases and J dropped 1 base, with 18 bases sitting between them. This CDR3 region has 16 residues.

This clonotype showed up just a few times. CDR3: CSASRDRPNSPLHF. CDR3 nucleotide sequence: TGCAGTGCTTCACGGGACAGGCCTAATTCACCCCTCCACTTT. V and J are TRBV20-1 and TRBJ1-6; 8 nucleotides match TRBD1. The germline CDR1 and CDR2 sequences are DFQATT and SNEGSKA (reference sequence). This CDR3 spans 14 amino acids. Unmatched junction bases numbered 6, after V lost 5 bases and J lost 6 bases.

This chain uses TRBV24-1 with TRBJ1-1, with 7 bases matching TRBD1. The junction had 5 bases not matched to a gene; V was cut back by 5 bases and J by 6 bases. The CDR3 runs to 13 residues. In germline, CDR1 is KGHDR, CDR2 SFDVKD. The CDR3 reads CATSATGVSEAFF. The CDR3 DNA is TGTGCCACCAGTGCAACAGGGGTTTCTGAAGCTTTCTTT.

The CDR3 bases are TGTGCCACCAGTGTCGCGTGGGTCCGAGCCAAAAACATTCAGTACTTC. Amino acid sequence: CATSVAWVRAKNIQYF. The chain recombines TRBV24-1 with TRBJ2-4; D unclear. V was clipped by 5 bases and J by 0 bases, with 13 bases between them. In germline, CDR1 is KGHDR, CDR2 SFDVKD. This CDR3 region has 16 residues.

The chain recombines TRBV29-1 with TRBJ2-3, with D uncertain. V was trimmed by 4 bases and J by 5 bases, leaving 10 bases between them. The CDR3 contains 12 residues. Germline CDR1 SQVTM, CDR2 ANQGSEA. In nucleotides, the CDR3 is TGCAGCGTTGGGGCCAACGGAGATACGCAGTATTTT. This codes for CSVGANGDTQYF.

This clonotype appeared a few times. V gene TRBV18 combines with J gene TRBJ2-7; 14 bases are a match to TRBD2. V lost 5 bases to trimming and J lost 0 bases; unmatched junction nucleotides: 3. This CDR3 is 16 amino acids long. Germline V CDR1 and CDR2: KGHSH, LQKENI. CDR3 nucleotide sequence: TGTGCCAGCTCATCTGGGACTAGCGGGAGCTCCTACGAGCAGTACTTC. Translating it yields CASSSGTSGSSYEQYF.

Only a few counts were recorded for this clonotype. The rearrangement joins TRBV24-1 to TRBJ1-1; D unresolved. Germline CDR1 and CDR2: KGHDR and SFDVKD. V lost 2 bases and J 0 bases, leaving 6 bases between the germline ends. This CDR3 is built from 14 residues. DNA of the CDR3: TGTGCCACCAGTGATTCAGTTATGAACACTGAAGCTTTCTTT. It is translated as CATSDSVMNTEAFF.

The chain links TRBV6-1 to TRBJ1-5; D uncertain. Germline V gene data show CDR1 as MNHNS and CDR2 as SASEGT. The V end lost 8 bases, the J end lost 6 bases, and 17 bases lay between the germline ends. The CDR3 runs to 14 residues. The CDR3 DNA reads as TGTGCCAGCCTTGTCGGGGAGGGTAGTCAGCCCCAGCATTTT. Translation gives CASLVGEGSQPQHF.

As for this clonotype: At one end the junction does not follow the germline gene, possibly because of a read error. V gene TRBV10-3 combines with J gene TRBJ2-7; a possible D gene is TRBD2 (6 bases). Germline CDR1 reads ENHRY; CDR2 reads SYGVKD. The CDR3 length is 13 residues. CDR3 nucleotide sequence: TGTGCCATCAAGGCCCATGAGGGACTCGTCCCCAGCTTC. This gives the protein CAIKAHEGLVPSF.

The rearrangement joins TRBV9 to TRBJ2-7, with 8 nucleotides matching TRBD1. The CDR3 runs 16 residues. The germline V gene encodes CDR1 SGDLS and CDR2 YYNGEE. J was trimmed by 3 bases and V by 0 bases; bases with no gene match: 8. The CDR3 loop is CASSVATSGGLYEQYF. DNA for the CDR3: TGTGCCAGCAGCGTAGCTACATCAGGGGGCCTCTACGAGCAGTACTTC.

V gene TRBV4-1 combines with J gene TRBJ2-4, with 15 bases fitting TRBD2. CDR1 and CDR2 (germline): MGHRA, YSYEKL. Trimming removed 4 bases from V and 4 bases from J; junction bases left unmatched: 14. The CDR3 covers 20 residues. The CDR3: CASSLGPGLAGGNPKNIQYF. CDR3 nucleotides: TGCGCCAGCAGCCTTGGACCGGGACTAGCGGGGGGCAACCCAAAAAACATTCAGTACTTC.